This is a list of T cell receptor beta chains from one sample in a study of shared T cell receptors in the human thymus. Profiling relied on immunoSEQ multiplex PCR, and the TCRdb table lists in-frame clones only, not all of them. The sample lists hundreds of thousands of clones, 85% to 90% seen once, with about 0.01% in the top ten. The sample was also reused in another study, on human thymus T cells.

Sequenced: thymocytes. The receptors stem from a boy under two years old with a congenital heart defect. Each CDR3 is given with its conserved first and last residue. Fields, in order: CDR3 length, clone size, V gene, D gene, CDR3 protein. A D gene is named only where the DNA matches it firmly. Only some rows state a clone size, as once, few, many or a class for expanded clones.

length: 14
size: once
V: TRBV5-4
D: TRBD1
CDR3: CASSFERQGNEQYF

length: 11
size: .
V: TRBV6-6
D: .
CDR3: CARSGEETQYF

length: 18
size: .
V: TRBV11-2
D: TRBD2
CDR3: CASSLSPGLAGTYNEQFF

length: 11
size: .
V: TRBV19
D: .
CDR3: CASSSGETQYF

length: 14
size: .
V: TRBV7-2
D: TRBD2
CDR3: CASSGATSGMAQYF

length: 15
size: .
V: TRBV2
D: TRBD1
CDR3: CASRANRGPLYEQYF

length: 16
size: once
V: TRBV5-8
D: TRBD2
CDR3: CASSPQLAGGPHEQYF

length: 14
size: once
V: TRBV6-1
D: TRBD2
CDR3: CASSGTSGSCEQYF

length: 13
size: .
V: TRBV30
D: TRBD2
CDR3: CAWSFCGRDEQFF

length: 17
size: .
V: TRBV4-3
D: TRBD2
CDR3: CASSQDRIAGGIDTQYF

length: 14
size: .
V: TRBV6-5
D: .
CDR3: CATHPQQNHPEAFF

length: 16
size: .
V: TRBV2
D: TRBD2
CDR3: CASRLAGTSSYNEQFF

length: 15
size: .
V: TRBV11-2
D: .
CDR3: CASSLEAGTTDTQYF

length: 17
size: .
V: TRBV4-1
D: TRBD2
CDR3: CASSQGLAAGTANEQFF

length: 18
size: .
V: TRBV5-4
D: TRBD2
CDR3: CASSFPPLTSPSYNEQFF

length: 16
size: .
V: TRBV25-1
D: .
CDR3: CASSDCLPSSYNEQFF

length: 17
size: .
V: TRBV4-1
D: TRBD2
CDR3: CASSQDPGLAGGGEQFF

length: 14
size: .
V: TRBV9
D: .
CDR3: CASSPTAGHTEAFF

length: 17
size: once
V: TRBV15
D: .
CDR3: CATSRVGGMAGANVLTF

length: 15
size: .
V: TRBV12-5
D: .
CDR3: CASGHWDTWNNEQFF

length: 15
size: .
V: TRBV4-3
D: TRBD2
CDR3: CASSQVAGGDNEQFF

length: 17
size: once
V: TRBV7-2
D: TRBD2
CDR3: CASSFRAGGPPRNIQYF

length: 16
size: .
V: TRBV4-1
D: TRBD2
CDR3: CASSQDGTSGSGELFF

length: 17
size: .
V: TRBV13
D: TRBD2
CDR3: CASSQLGGASNTGELFF